One and the same sample provided the 18 T cell receptor beta chains below, sequenced in a study of neurological immune-mediated disorders. Each CDR3 protein gets one entry after TCRdb re-called the 5' RACE reads with MiXCR. The data show about 66,000 distinct CDR3 sequences, about 3.4% seen once. Sequencing used PBMCs. Every receptor here comes from a man aged 35-49 years with multiple sclerosis.

This clonotype has at least ten counts. The chain is built from TRBV3-1 and TRBJ2-1; D uncertain. The germline gives CDR1 LGHDT, CDR2 YNNKEL (reference sequence). The ends were cut back, 1 base at V and 3 bases at J, with 19 bases in the middle. The CDR3 spans 18 residues. The CDR3 sequence is CASSQGIPSPNLYNEQFF. CDR3 DNA: TGTGCCAGCAGCCAAGGGATCCCGTCACCCAATCTCTACAATGAGCAGTTCTTC.

This clonotype was counted only a few times. A read error may explain this, as a much larger clone is one base away. Without the conserved terminal phenylalanine or tryptophan, this CDR3 likely stems from a read error. The chain combines TRBV6-2 or TRBV6-3 with TRBJ2-4, with D unresolved. Between the trimmed V and J ends, which lost 7 bases and 1 base, there was a span of 17 bases. This CDR3 region has 16 residues. Germline V CDR1 and CDR2: MNHEY, SVGEGT. The CDR3 DNA sequence: TGTGCCAGCAACCCCAAGGTCCCCGGGGCCAAAAACATTCAGTACTGC. Amino acid sequence: CASNPKVPGAKNIQYC.

This clonotype was observed many times. The V and J genes are TRBV15 and TRBJ2-1, with TRBD1 as a possible D gene (6 bases). From germline, CDR1 is LNHNV and CDR2 YYDKDF (reference sequence). CDR3 size: 17 residues. V was clipped by 0 bases and J by 1 base, with 13 bases between them. The CDR3 nucleotides are TGTGCCACCAGCAGAGATCAGTGGGGGCTATCCTACAATGAGCAGTTCTTC. As protein: CATSRDQWGLSYNEQFF.

The table lists this clonotype with many counts. The chain links TRBV7-2 to TRBJ1-1, with TRBD1 identical over 8 bases. Per the germline V gene, CDR1 is SGHTA and CDR2 is FQGNSA. V gave up 2 bases and J gave up 5 bases; unmatched junction bases: 4. CDR3 length: 14 amino acids. In DNA, the CDR3 is TGTGCCAGCAGCTTAACTCAGGGGGCGACTGAAGCTTTCTTT. Its translation is CASSLTQGATEAFF. Based on the CDR3 plus reference TRBV7-2 and TRBJ1-1, the full variable domain is GAGVSQSPSNKVTEKGKDVELRCDPISGHTALYWYRQSLGQGLEFLIYFQGNSAPDKSGLPSDRFSAERTGGSVSTLTIQRTQQEDSAVYLCASSLTQGATEAFFGQGTRLTVV.

In this sample, this clonotype turned up many times. The chain employs TRBV5-1 and TRBJ2-3, with D possibly being TRBD1 (5 bases). V gave up 0 bases and J gave up 0 bases, with 11 bases separating them. The length of the CDR3 is 16 residues. The germline V gene has CDR1 SGHRS and CDR2 YFSETQ. CDR3 region: CASSLGQPSSTDTQYF. The CDR3, as DNA: TGCGCCAGCAGCTTGGGACAGCCTTCTAGCACAGATACGCAGTATTTT.

This clonotype was observed many times. The chain combines TRBV7-9 with TRBJ2-7; tentatively, D is TRBD1 or TRBD2 (6 bases each). The V gene's germline CDR1 is SEHNR and CDR2 FQNEAQ (reference sequence). V dropped 5 bases and J dropped 2 bases, with 16 bases sitting between them. This CDR3 has 15 residues. This chain's CDR3 is CASSEGGTAAYEQYF. The CDR3 nucleotides are TGTGCCAGCAGCGAGGGGGGTACAGCTGCCTACGAGCAGTACTTC.

This sequence joins TRBV7-6 and TRBJ1-5; 9 positions agree with TRBD1. J lost 7 bases, V lost 1 base, and 8 bases had no gene match. The CDR3 consists of 16 residues. The germline gives CDR1 SGHVS, CDR2 FNYEAQ. CDR3 in amino acids: CASSLGGTGLNQPQHF. The CDR3, as DNA: TGTGCCAGCAGCTTAGGGGGGACAGGGCTTAACCAGCCCCAGCATTTT.

Ten or more counts support this clonotype. The V and J genes are TRBV3-1 and TRBJ2-1; D possibly corresponds to TRBD1 (5 bases). From germline, CDR1 is LGHDT and CDR2 YNNKEL (reference sequence). The CDR3 runs 12 residues. V was clipped by 3 bases and J by 9 bases, with 9 bases between them. CDR3 loop: CASSQTASEQFF. DNA for the CDR3: TGTGCCAGCAGCCAGACAGCTTCTGAGCAGTTCTTC.

This clonotype is medium-sized (0.01 to 0.1%) within its sample. The chain links TRBV12-3 or TRBV12-4 to TRBJ2-6; TRBD1 matches at 11 bases. The CDR3 contains 17 residues. Germline trimming cut 5 bases from V and 1 base from J; bases unmatched to any gene: 4. The CDR3 DNA reads as TGTGCCAGCAGTGTCGGGACAGGGGGATCTGGGGCCAACGTCCTGACTTTC. It encodes CASSVGTGGSGANVLTF.

This clonotype showed up many times. The chain employs TRBV27 and TRBJ1-2; the D is unclear. Germline CDR1 reads MNHEY; CDR2 reads SMNVEV (reference sequence). CDR3 length: 11 amino acids. V dropped 8 bases and J dropped 6 bases, with 10 bases sitting between them. In DNA, the CDR3 is TGTGCCAGCTCGGACTTTAATGGCTACACCTTC. Its protein product is CASSDFNGYTF.

In its sample, this clonotype was seen many times. V is TRBV6-5 and J is TRBJ2-5; no firm D call. Germline V gene lookup returns CDR1 MNHEY and CDR2 SVGAGI. The CDR3 has 13 amino acids. V shed 4 bases and J shed 5 bases, with 11 bases lying between them. The CDR3 DNA reads TGTGCCAGCAGTTCCAGTAATTGGGAGACCCAGTACTTC. It translates to CASSSSNWETQYF.

The sample holds many counts of this clonotype. The CDR3 DNA sequence: TGTGCCAGCAGCGCACAAGAGACCCAGTACTTC. Translation: CASSAQETQYF. The V gene is TRBV9, the J gene TRBJ2-5; D uncertain. Germline V gene data show CDR1 as SGDLS and CDR2 as YYNGEE. This CDR3 region has 11 residues. Trimming took off 3 bases at V and 2 bases at J, with 2 bases between the two ends.

This clonotype has a count of ten or more. This chain uses TRBV5-6 with TRBJ1-2, with a tentative D call TRBD1 (5 bases). V lost 2 bases, J lost 4 bases, and 15 bases lay in between. Germline V CDR1 and CDR2: SGHDT, YYEEEE. The CDR3 runs 15 residues. In DNA, the CDR3 is TGTGCCAGCAGCTTTGGCGACAGCTTAATCTATGGCTACACCTTC. This translates into CASSFGDSLIYGYTF.

This clonotype was seen repeatedly, ten times or more. The chain links TRBV29-1 to TRBJ1-2, with TRBD1 identical over 9 bases. Germline trimming cut 4 bases from V and 6 bases from J; bases unmatched to any gene: 12. The CDR3 is 15 amino acids. CDR1 and CDR2 from the germline V gene are SQVTM and ANQGSEA. In DNA form, the CDR3 reads TGCAGCGTTGTCGGAGGGACAGGGAAGGAGGATGGCTACACCTTC. Its translation is CSVVGGTGKEDGYTF.

A few counts support this clonotype. The rearrangement links TRBV6-5 to TRBJ2-7, with D tentatively TRBD1 or TRBD2 (6 bases each). Germline CDR1 and CDR2: MNHEY and SVGAGI. V was shortened by 2 bases and J by 2 bases, with 13 bases between the two germline ends. The CDR3 covers 15 residues. In DNA, the CDR3 is TGTGCCAGCAGTTACGGAGGGGGAGGCACCTACGAGCAGTACTTC. It translates to CASSYGGGGTYEQYF.

In this sample, this clonotype turned up many times. The J gene is TRBJ1-3, the V gene TRBV15; D not resolved. V was shortened by 0 bases and J by 0 bases, with 9 bases between the two germline ends. This CDR3 has 16 amino acids. CDR1 and CDR2 (germline): LNHNV, YYDKDF (reference sequence). For the CDR3, the DNA is TGTGCCACCAGCAGAGAGGCCTCAGTCTCTGGAAACACCATATATTTT. Translation gives CATSREASVSGNTIYF.

This clonotype was counted at least ten times. The rearrangement uses TRBV5-1 and TRBJ1-2; D remains unclear. Germline V gene data show CDR1 as SGHRS and CDR2 as YFSETQ. This CDR3 contains 13 residues. The V end lost 0 bases, the J end lost 1 base, and 4 bases lay between the germline ends. CDR3 region: CASSLDNNYGYTF. The CDR3 region has the DNA TGCGCCAGCAGCTTGGACAATAACTATGGCTACACCTTC.

This clonotype came up many times. The genes are TRBV29-1 and TRBJ1-1, with a weak D call TRBD1 (6 bases). Germline V gene data show CDR1 as SQVTM and CDR2 as ANQGSEA. With 7 bases removed from V and 7 bases from J, the gap between germline ends came to 13 bases. The CDR3 has 11 residues. CDR3 in amino acids: CSANREGEAFF. In DNA form, the CDR3 reads TGCAGCGCGAACAGGGAGGGTGAAGCTTTCTTT. Filled out from reference TRBV29-1 and TRBJ1-1, the complete variable domain reads SAVISQKPSRDICQRGTSLTIQCQVDSQVTMMFWYRQQPGQSLTLIATANQGSEATYESGFVIDKFPISRPNLTFSTLTVSNMSPEDSSIYLCSANREGEAFFGQGTRLTVV.